Listed below are T cell receptor beta chains from one sample, sequenced in a study of shared clonotypes between healthy human individuals. Libraries were prepared by immunoSEQ multiplex PCR; TCRdb keeps only in-frame clonotypes and omits some of them. The sample contains about 2.4 million clones, approximately 94% of which appear only once. The sequencing input was naive CD4+ T cells from PBMCs. The receptor source for this set is a man aged 18 to 30 in good health. Some clones in this sample may be carry-over from other donors' samples. Each CDR3 is given with its conserved first and last residue. The order of the fields is D gene, clone size, J gene, V gene, CDR3 protein, CDR3 DNA. D genes are given only for firm matches. Rows give clone size only sometimes, using once, few, many, or a class for an expanded clone.

D: TRBD2
size: NA
J: TRBJ2-2
V: TRBV7-9
CDR3: CASSFSGRADTGELFF
DNA: TGTGCCAGCAGCTTTAGCGGGAGGGCCGACACCGGGGAGCTGTTTTTT

D: NA
size: NA
J: TRBJ1-5
V: TRBV19
CDR3: CASRLTSGGGQPQHF
DNA: TGTGCCAGTAGACTAACATCGGGTGGCGGGCAGCCCCAGCATTTT

D: NA
size: once
J: TRBJ1-2
V: TRBV6-1
CDR3: CASSLQNYGYTF
DNA: TGTGCCAGCAGTTTGCAGAACTATGGCTACACCTTC

D: NA
size: few
J: TRBJ1-1
V: TRBV7-2
CDR3: CASSLGGRTEAFF
DNA: TGTGCCAGCAGCTTAGGGGGGCGGACTGAAGCTTTCTTT

D: NA
size: NA
J: TRBJ1-3
V: TRBV28
CDR3: CASSFMGNTIYF
DNA: TGTGCCAGCAGTTTTATGGGAAACACCATATATTTT

D: TRBD1
size: NA
J: TRBJ2-5
V: TRBV27
CDR3: CASSLGQAYQETQYF
DNA: TGTGCCAGCAGCCTCGGACAGGCGTACCAAGAGACCCAGTACTTC

D: NA
size: NA
J: TRBJ1-5
V: TRBV28
CDR3: CASSLQGQGRQPQHF
DNA: TGTGCCAGCAGTTTACAGGGGCAGGGGCGCCAGCCCCAGCATTTT

D: NA
size: NA
J: TRBJ1-2
V: TRBV28
CDR3: CASSFQGTNYGYTF
DNA: TGTGCCAGCAGTTTTCAGGGGACCAACTATGGCTACACCTTC

D: NA
size: NA
J: TRBJ2-7
V: TRBV29-1
CDR3: CSVESAGRTYEQYF
DNA: TGCAGCGTTGAAAGCGCAGGGAGGACGTACGAGCAGTACTTC

D: NA
size: once
J: TRBJ1-6
V: TRBV28
CDR3: CASSLSGARPLHF
DNA: TGTGCCAGCAGTTTATCCGGGGCTAGACCCCTCCACTTT

D: NA
size: NA
J: TRBJ2-3
V: TRBV5-1
CDR3: CASSLESGPTDTQYF
DNA: TGCGCCAGCAGCTTGGAAAGCGGTCCCACAGATACGCAGTATTTT

D: TRBD1
size: NA
J: TRBJ2-7
V: TRBV28
CDR3: CASRPGQGRNEQYF
DNA: TGTGCCAGCAGACCCGGACAGGGTAGGAACGAGCAGTACTTC

D: TRBD2
size: NA
J: TRBJ2-1
V: TRBV28
CDR3: CASSSGLAAYNEQFF
DNA: TGTGCCAGCAGTTCGGGACTAGCGGCCTACAATGAGCAGTTCTTC

D: NA
size: NA
J: TRBJ1-5
V: TRBV2
CDR3: CASRLRGDQPQHF
DNA: TGTGCCAGCAGACTCAGGGGTGATCAGCCCCAGCATTTT

D: TRBD2
size: NA
J: TRBJ2-5
V: TRBV28
CDR3: CASSRGLAGVTETQYF
DNA: TGTGCCAGCAGCAGGGGACTAGCGGGAGTTACAGAGACCCAGTACTTC

D: NA
size: NA
J: TRBJ2-6
V: TRBV7-3
CDR3: CASSPTLGGLGANVLTF
DNA: TGTGCCAGCAGCCCCACGCTAGGGGGACTTGGGGCCAACGTCCTGACTTTC

D: TRBD1
size: NA
J: TRBJ2-2
V: TRBV7-9
CDR3: CASSSRTGGFAGELFF
DNA: TGTGCCAGCAGCAGCCGGACAGGGGGTTTCGCCGGGGAGCTGTTTTTT

D: TRBD1
size: once
J: TRBJ2-5
V: TRBV6-4
CDR3: CASSDPPGQGSEQETQYF
DNA: TGTGCCAGCAGTGACCCACCGGGACAGGGCTCGGAACAAGAGACCCAGTACTTC

D: TRBD1
size: NA
J: TRBJ2-1
V: TRBV15
CDR3: CATSRDRTGSDALGQFF
DNA: TGTGCCACCAGCAGAGATAGGACAGGGTCGGATGCCTTGGGGCAGTTCTTC

D: NA
size: NA
J: TRBJ2-3
V: TRBV18
CDR3: CASSPTGSSTDTQYF
DNA: TGTGCCAGCTCACCAACTGGGAGTAGCACAGATACGCAGTATTTT

D: TRBD2
size: NA
J: TRBJ2-5
V: TRBV29-1
CDR3: CSTGLAGTGAQYF
DNA: TGCAGTACCGGACTAGCGGGTACTGGGGCCCAGTACTTC

D: NA
size: NA
J: TRBJ1-4
V: TRBV6-5
CDR3: CASSRQFTPEKLFF
DNA: TGTGCCAGCAGTCGACAGTTCACACCCGAAAAACTGTTTTTT

D: TRBD1
size: once
J: TRBJ1-6
V: TRBV11-2
CDR3: CASSQDKDRGNSPLHF
DNA: TGTGCCAGCAGCCAAGATAAGGACAGGGGAAATTCACCCCTCCACTTT

D: NA
size: NA
J: TRBJ1-2
V: TRBV30
CDR3: CAWSVQTGATYGYTF
DNA: TGTGCCTGGAGTGTCCAGACGGGGGCGACCTATGGCTACACCTTC

D: TRBD1
size: NA
J: TRBJ2-3
V: TRBV29-1
CDR3: CSVEGTGRADTQYF
DNA: TGCAGCGTTGAAGGGACAGGGCGGGCAGATACGCAGTATTTT

D: NA
size: NA
J: TRBJ1-5
V: TRBV18
CDR3: CASSPPGGESQPQHF
DNA: TGTGCCAGCTCACCACCAGGCGGAGAGTCTCAGCCCCAGCATTTT

D: TRBD1
size: NA
J: TRBJ2-3
V: TRBV10-3
CDR3: CAISGWTGQTTDTQYF
DNA: TGTGCCATCAGTGGTTGGACAGGACAGACCACAGATACGCAGTATTTT

D: NA
size: NA
J: TRBJ2-1
V: TRBV11-3
CDR3: CASSRGRGSGEQFF
DNA: TGTGCCAGCAGCCGAGGTAGGGGTAGCGGTGAGCAGTTCTTC

D: NA
size: NA
J: TRBJ1-3
V: TRBV5-4
CDR3: CASSLGGSGNTIYF
DNA: TGTGCCAGCAGTCTTGGGGGTTCCGGAAACACCATATATTTT

D: TRBD1
size: NA
J: TRBJ1-4
V: TRBV28
CDR3: CASSLQGATNEKLFF
DNA: TGTGCCAGCAGTTTACAGGGGGCCACTAATGAAAAACTGTTTTTT

D: NA
size: NA
J: TRBJ2-3
V: TRBV7-9
CDR3: CASSPGTWSTDTQYF
DNA: TGTGCCAGCAGCCCTGGGACATGGAGCACAGATACGCAGTATTTT

D: TRBD1
size: NA
J: TRBJ1-4
V: TRBV7-9
CDR3: CASSNRQGGSEKLFF
DNA: TGTGCCAGCAGCAACCGACAGGGGGGAAGTGAAAAACTGTTTTTT

D: TRBD2
size: NA
J: TRBJ2-5
V: TRBV28
CDR3: CASSLVTSGAQETQYF
DNA: TGTGCCAGCAGTTTAGTGACTAGCGGGGCTCAAGAGACCCAGTACTTC

D: TRBD2
size: NA
J: TRBJ2-1
V: TRBV5-1
CDR3: CASSAMLAGSYNEQFF
DNA: TGCGCCAGCAGCGCGATGCTAGCGGGAAGCTACAATGAGCAGTTCTTC

D: NA
size: NA
J: TRBJ2-1
V: TRBV6-5
CDR3: CASSQSWTAKQFF
DNA: TGTGCCAGCAGCCAATCATGGACGGCCAAGCAGTTCTTC

D: NA
size: few
J: TRBJ2-7
V: TRBV7-6
CDR3: CASSLAGTLVREQYF
DNA: TGTGCCAGCAGCTTAGCCGGGACCCTGGTACGGGAGCAGTACTTC

D: NA
size: NA
J: TRBJ1-2
V: TRBV29-1
CDR3: CSVEKPGIYGYTF
DNA: TGCAGCGTTGAAAAACCAGGGATCTATGGCTACACCTTC

D: NA
size: NA
J: TRBJ2-5
V: TRBV6-5
CDR3: CASSYFYQETQYF
DNA: TGTGCCAGCAGTTACTTCTACCAAGAGACCCAGTACTTC

D: NA
size: NA
J: TRBJ2-5
V: TRBV14
CDR3: CASSQHILLELDF
DNA: TGTGCCAGCAGCCAACATATATTGTTAGAACTAGACTTC

D: NA
size: NA
J: TRBJ2-7
V: TRBV18
CDR3: CASSPQSETYEQYF
DNA: TGTGCCAGCTCACCACAGTCAGAGACCTACGAGCAGTACTTC

D: NA
size: NA
J: TRBJ1-4
V: TRBV6-5
CDR3: CASGKVSREKLFF
DNA: TGTGCCAGCGGTAAAGTATCCCGTGAAAAACTGTTTTTT

D: TRBD2
size: NA
J: TRBJ2-3
V: TRBV7-2
CDR3: CASSPRLAGTDTQYF
DNA: TGTGCCAGCAGCCCAAGACTAGCGGGAACAGATACGCAGTATTTT

D: NA
size: NA
J: TRBJ2-1
V: TRBV12-5
CDR3: CASGPSGGAMFF
DNA: TGTGCTAGTGGTCCGTCCGGGGGCGCGATGTTCTTC

D: NA
size: NA
J: TRBJ2-2
V: TRBV19
CDR3: CASSVGQFLGELFF
DNA: TGTGCCAGTAGTGTCGGACAGTTTCTCGGGGAGCTGTTTTTT

D: NA
size: NA
J: TRBJ1-4
V: TRBV6-1
CDR3: CASSGTTGYNEKLFF
DNA: TGTGCCAGCAGTGGTACGACAGGCTATAATGAAAAACTGTTTTTT

D: NA
size: NA
J: TRBJ1-5
V: TRBV5-1
CDR3: CASSLAGQPQHF
DNA: TGCGCCAGCAGCCTCGCAGGGCAGCCCCAGCATTTT

D: NA
size: NA
J: TRBJ2-5
V: TRBV6-5
CDR3: CASRSGTLGETQYF
DNA: TGTGCCAGCAGATCCGGGACCCTGGGAGAGACCCAGTACTTC